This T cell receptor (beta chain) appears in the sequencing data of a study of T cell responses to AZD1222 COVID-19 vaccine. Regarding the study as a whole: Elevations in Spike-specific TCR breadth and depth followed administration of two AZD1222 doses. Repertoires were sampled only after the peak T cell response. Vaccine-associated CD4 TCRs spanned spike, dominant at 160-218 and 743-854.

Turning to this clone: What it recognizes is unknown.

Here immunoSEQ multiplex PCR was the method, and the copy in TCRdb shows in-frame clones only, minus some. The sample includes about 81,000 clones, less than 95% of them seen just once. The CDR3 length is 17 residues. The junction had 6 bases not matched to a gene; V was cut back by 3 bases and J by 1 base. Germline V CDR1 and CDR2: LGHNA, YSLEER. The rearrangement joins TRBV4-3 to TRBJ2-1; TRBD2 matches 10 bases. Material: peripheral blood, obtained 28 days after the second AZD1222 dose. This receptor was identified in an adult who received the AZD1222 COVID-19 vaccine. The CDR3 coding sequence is TGCGCCAGCAGCCAGGGTCAGGGACTAGCGTCCTACAATGAGCAGTTCTTC. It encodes CASSQGQGLASYNEQFF.